The present TCR beta chain was sequenced within a study of T cell responses to AZD1222 COVID-19 vaccine. The table came from immunoSEQ multiplex PCR; TCRdb's copy has only in-frame clones and leaves some out. The sample yields more than 150,000 clones, over 80% seen once. About this clone itself: Antigen unknown.

Findings of the study overall: With dominance at 160-218 and 743-854, vaccine-associated CD4 TCRs spanned spike.

Germline V gives CDR1 MNHEY, CDR2 SVGEGT. The CDR3 is 12 residues long. V was trimmed by 2 bases and J by 4 bases, leaving 6 bases between them. The genes are TRBV6-2 or TRBV6-3 and TRBJ2-7; D not resolved. The sequence derives from an adult in good health. The specimen comprised peripheral blood, sampled on day 0 of AZD1222 vaccination. CDR3 protein: CASSYARYEQYF. The CDR3 DNA is TGTGCCAGCAGTTACGCCAGGTACGAGCAGTACTTC.